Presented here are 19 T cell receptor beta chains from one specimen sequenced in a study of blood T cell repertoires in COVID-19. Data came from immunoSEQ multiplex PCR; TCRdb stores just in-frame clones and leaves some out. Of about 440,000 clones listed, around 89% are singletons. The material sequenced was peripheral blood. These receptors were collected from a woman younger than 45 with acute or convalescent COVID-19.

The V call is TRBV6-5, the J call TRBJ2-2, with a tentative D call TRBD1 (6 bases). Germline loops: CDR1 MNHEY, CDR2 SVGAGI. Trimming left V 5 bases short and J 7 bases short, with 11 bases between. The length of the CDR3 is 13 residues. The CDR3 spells CASSRQGSGELFF. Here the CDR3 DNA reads TGTGCCAGCAGTCGTCAGGGGAGCGGGGAGCTGTTTTTT.

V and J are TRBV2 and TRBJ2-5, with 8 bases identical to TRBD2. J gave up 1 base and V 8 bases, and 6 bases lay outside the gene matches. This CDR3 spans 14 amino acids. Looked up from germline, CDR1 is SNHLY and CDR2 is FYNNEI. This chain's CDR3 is CASLASGGQETQYF. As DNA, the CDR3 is TGTGCCAGCCTGGCGAGCGGGGGCCAAGAGACCCAGTACTTC.

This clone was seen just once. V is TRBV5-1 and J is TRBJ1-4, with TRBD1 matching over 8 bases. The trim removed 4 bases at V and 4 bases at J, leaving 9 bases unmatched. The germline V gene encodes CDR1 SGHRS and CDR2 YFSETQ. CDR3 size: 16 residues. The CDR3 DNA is TGCGCCAGCAGCATACAACCGGGACAGGATAATGAAAAACTGTTTTTT. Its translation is CASSIQPGQDNEKLFF.

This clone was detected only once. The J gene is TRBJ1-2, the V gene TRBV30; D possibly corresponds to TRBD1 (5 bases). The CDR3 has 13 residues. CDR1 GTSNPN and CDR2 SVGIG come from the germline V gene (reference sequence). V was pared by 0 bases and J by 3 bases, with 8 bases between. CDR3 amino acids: CAWSVWGDYGYTF. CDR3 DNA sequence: TGTGCCTGGAGTGTATGGGGGGACTATGGCTACACCTTC.

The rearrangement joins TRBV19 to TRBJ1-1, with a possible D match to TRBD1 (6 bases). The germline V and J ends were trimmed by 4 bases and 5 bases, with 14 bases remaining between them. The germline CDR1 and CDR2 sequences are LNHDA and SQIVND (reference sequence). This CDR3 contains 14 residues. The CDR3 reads CASSRTGTRTEAFF. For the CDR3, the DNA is TGTGCCAGTAGTAGAACAGGGACAAGGACTGAAGCTTTCTTT.

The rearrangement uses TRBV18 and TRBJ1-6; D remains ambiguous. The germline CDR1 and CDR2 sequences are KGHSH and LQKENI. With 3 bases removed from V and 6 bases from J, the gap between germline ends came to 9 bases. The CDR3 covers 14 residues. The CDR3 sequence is CASSPLPGNSPLHF. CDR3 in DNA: TGTGCCAGCTCACCCCTGCCCGGTAATTCACCCCTCCACTTT.

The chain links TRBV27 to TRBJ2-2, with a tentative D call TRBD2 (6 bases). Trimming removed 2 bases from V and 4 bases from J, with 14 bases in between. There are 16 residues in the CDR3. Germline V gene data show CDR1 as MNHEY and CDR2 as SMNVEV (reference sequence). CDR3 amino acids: CASSLGGYPSTGELFF. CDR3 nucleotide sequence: TGTGCCAGCAGTTTAGGGGGGTACCCCTCCACCGGGGAGCTGTTTTTT.

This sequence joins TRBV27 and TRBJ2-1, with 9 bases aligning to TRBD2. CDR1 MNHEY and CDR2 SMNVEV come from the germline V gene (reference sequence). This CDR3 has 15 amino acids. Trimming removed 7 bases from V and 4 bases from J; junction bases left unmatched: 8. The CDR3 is CASMDSGGYYNEQFF. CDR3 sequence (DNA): TGTGCCAGCATGGATAGCGGGGGCTATTACAATGAGCAGTTCTTC.

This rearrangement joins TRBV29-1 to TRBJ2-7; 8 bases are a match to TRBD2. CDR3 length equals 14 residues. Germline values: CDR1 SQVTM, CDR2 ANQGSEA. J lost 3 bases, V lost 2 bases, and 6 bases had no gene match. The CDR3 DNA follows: TGCAGCGTTGAAACGGGAGGGCTCTACTACGAGCAGTACTTC. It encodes CSVETGGLYYEQYF.

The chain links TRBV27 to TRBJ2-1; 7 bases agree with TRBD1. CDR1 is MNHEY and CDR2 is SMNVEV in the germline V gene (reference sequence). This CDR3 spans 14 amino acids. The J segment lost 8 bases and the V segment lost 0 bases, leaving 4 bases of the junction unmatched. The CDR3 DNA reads TGTGCCAGCAGTTTATCGTACAGGGGCGATGAGCAGTTCTTC. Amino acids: CASSLSYRGDEQFF.

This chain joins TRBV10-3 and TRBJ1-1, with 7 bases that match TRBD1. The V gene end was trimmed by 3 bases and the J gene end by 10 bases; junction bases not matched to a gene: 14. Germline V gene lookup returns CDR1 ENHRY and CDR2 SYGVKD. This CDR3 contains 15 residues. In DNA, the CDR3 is TGTGCCATCAGTGATCAGGGGGACGCCGCCGTCGGAGCTTTCTTT. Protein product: CAISDQGDAAVGAFF.

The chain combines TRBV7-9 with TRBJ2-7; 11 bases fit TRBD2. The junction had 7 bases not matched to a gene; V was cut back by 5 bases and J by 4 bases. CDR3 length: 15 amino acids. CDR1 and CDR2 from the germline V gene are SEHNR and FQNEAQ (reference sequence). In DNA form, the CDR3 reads TGTGCCAGCAGCATTCCGACTAGCGGGGATTACGAGCAGTACTTC. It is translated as CASSIPTSGDYEQYF.

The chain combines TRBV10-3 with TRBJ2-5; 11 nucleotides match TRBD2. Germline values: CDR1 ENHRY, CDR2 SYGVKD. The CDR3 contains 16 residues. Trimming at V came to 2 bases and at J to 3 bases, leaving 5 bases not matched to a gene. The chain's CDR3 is CAISEARLAGKETQYF. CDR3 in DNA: TGTGCCATCAGTGAGGCACGACTAGCGGGGAAAGAGACCCAGTACTTC.

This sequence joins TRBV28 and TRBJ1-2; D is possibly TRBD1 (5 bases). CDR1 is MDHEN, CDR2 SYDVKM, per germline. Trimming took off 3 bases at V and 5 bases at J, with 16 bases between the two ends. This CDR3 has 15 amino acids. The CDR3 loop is CASSFGGILRYGYTF. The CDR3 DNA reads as TGTGCCAGCAGTTTCGGGGGAATCCTTCGGTATGGCTACACCTTC.

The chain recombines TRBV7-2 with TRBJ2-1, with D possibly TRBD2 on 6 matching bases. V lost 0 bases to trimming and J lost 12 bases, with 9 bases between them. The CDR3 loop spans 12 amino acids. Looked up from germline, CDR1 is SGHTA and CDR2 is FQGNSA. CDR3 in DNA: TGTGCCAGCAGCTTAGCGGAGGGATGGCAGTTCTTC. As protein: CASSLAEGWQFF.

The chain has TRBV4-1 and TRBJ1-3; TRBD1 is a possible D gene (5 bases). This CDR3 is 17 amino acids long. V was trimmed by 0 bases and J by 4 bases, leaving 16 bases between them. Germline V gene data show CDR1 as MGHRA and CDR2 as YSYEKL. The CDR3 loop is CASSQDGVRVVGNTIYF. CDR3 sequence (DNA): TGCGCCAGCAGCCAAGATGGCGTCAGGGTGGTGGGAAACACCATATATTTT.

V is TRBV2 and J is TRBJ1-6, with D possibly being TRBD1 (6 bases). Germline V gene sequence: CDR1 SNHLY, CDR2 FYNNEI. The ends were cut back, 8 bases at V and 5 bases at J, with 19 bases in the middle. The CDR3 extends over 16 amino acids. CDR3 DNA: TGTGCCAGCGGACTCCACAGGGCAACTAATAATTCACCCCTCCACTTT. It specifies CASGLHRATNNSPLHF.

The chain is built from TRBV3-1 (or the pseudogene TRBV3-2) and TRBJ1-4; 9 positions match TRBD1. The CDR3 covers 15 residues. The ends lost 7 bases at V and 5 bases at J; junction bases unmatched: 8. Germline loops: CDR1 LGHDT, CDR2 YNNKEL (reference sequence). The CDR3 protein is CASTQSGTGNEKLFF. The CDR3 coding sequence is TGTGCCAGCACTCAGAGTGGGACAGGGAATGAAAAACTGTTTTTT.

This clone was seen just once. The CDR3 DNA follows: TGTGCCAGCAGCTTGGGTCCGGGGGGCTCCTACGAGCAGTACTTC. Its protein product is CASSLGPGGSYEQYF. The rearrangement joins TRBV5-5 to TRBJ2-7; 7 bases fit TRBD2. V lost 0 bases and J lost 0; bases outside the gene matches: 3. The CDR3 extends over 15 amino acids. CDR1 is SGHKS, CDR2 YYEKEE, per germline (reference sequence).